This passage covers 14 T cell receptor beta chains from one sample sequenced in a study of response to subunit inactivated influenza vaccine. TCRdb reanalysed the RT-PCR reads using MiXCR and keeps one entry per CDR3 protein. Among about 700,000 distinct CDR3 sequences listed, 11% to 15% were seen once. The specimen comprised PBMCs from blood, sampled less than 15 days before vaccination. These receptors all come from a man aged 50-60 years who received an inactivated influenza vaccine.

The gene calls are TRBV6-5 and TRBJ2-5, with D perhaps TRBD1 (5 bases). The V end lost 0 bases, the J end lost 4 bases, and 12 bases lay between the germline ends. CDR1 and CDR2 (germline): MNHEY, SVGAGI. The CDR3 is 15 residues long. In nucleotides, the CDR3 is TGTGCCAGCAGTTACTCGTCGACAGAGCCAGAGACCCAGTACTTC. Translation: CASSYSSTEPETQYF.

There are a few counts of this clonotype. V and J are TRBV10-3 and TRBJ1-3; D possibly corresponds to TRBD1 (5 bases). V was clipped by 10 bases and J by 0 bases, with 16 bases between them. CDR3 length: 15 residues. Germline lookup yields CDR1 ENHRY and CDR2 SYGVKD. Here the CDR3 DNA reads TGTGCCACCAATCCACAGGCGTTCTCTGGAAACACCATATATTTT. This gives the protein CATNPQAFSGNTIYF.

This clonotype was detected only a few times. The gene calls are TRBV5-5 and TRBJ2-2; D unclear. The germline gives CDR1 SGHKS, CDR2 YYEKEE (reference sequence). The ends were cut back, 0 bases at V and 4 bases at J, with 13 bases in the middle. There are 16 residues in the CDR3. CDR3 residues: CASSLGPVVGTGELFF. The CDR3 DNA follows: TGTGCCAGCAGCTTGGGTCCGGTGGTGGGCACCGGGGAGCTGTTTTTT.

The J gene is TRBJ2-5, the V gene TRBV5-1, with D possibly matching TRBD1 (6 bases). The CDR3 has 16 residues. V was cut by 0 bases and J by 2 bases, with 14 bases left in between. In germline, CDR1 is SGHRS, CDR2 YFSETQ. CDR3 DNA: TGCGCCAGCAGCTTGGCCCCGTCAGGGGTGCAAGAGACCCAGTACTTC. This encodes CASSLAPSGVQETQYF.

Ten or more counts support this clonotype. Here the CDR3 DNA reads TGCAGTGCCAGGGACAGGGGGCTTGGTGGTCAGCCCCAGCATTTT. It translates to CSARDRGLGGQPQHF. The gene calls are TRBV20-1 and TRBJ1-5; 12 bases are a match to TRBD1. There are 15 residues in the CDR3. Per the germline V gene, CDR1 is DFQATT and CDR2 is SNEGSKA (reference sequence). The trim removed 6 bases at V and 6 bases at J, leaving 9 bases unmatched.

The table lists this clonotype with a few counts. This chain joins TRBV20-1 and TRBJ1-5; D remains unclear. There are 13 residues in the CDR3. V lost 3 bases, J lost 0 bases, and 6 bases lay in between. CDR1 DFQATT and CDR2 SNEGSKA come from the germline V gene (reference sequence). The CDR3 DNA reads as TGCAGTGCTAGCGCTCTTAGCAATCAGCCCCAGCATTTT. Translation: CSASALSNQPQHF.

This clonotype was seen repeatedly, ten times or more. The V and J genes are TRBV4-1 and TRBJ1-1; 9 bases line up with TRBD1. Germline-derived CDR1 and CDR2 are MGHRA and YSYEKL. There are 18 residues in the CDR3. The V gene end was trimmed by 4 bases and the J gene end by 1 base; junction bases not matched to a gene: 13. The CDR3 bases are TGCGCCAGCAGCCGCGCGGGAGGCTTGGGACAGGGGAACACTGAAGCTTTCTTT. It yields the protein CASSRAGGLGQGNTEAFF.

There are a few counts of this clonotype. The gene calls are TRBV4-1 and TRBJ2-1; TRBD2 matches at 7 bases. The CDR3 totals 17 residues. V shed 0 bases, J shed 0 bases, and the junction held 5 bases outside the gene matches. The germline V gene has CDR1 MGHRA and CDR2 YSYEKL. For the CDR3, the DNA is TGCGCCAGCAGCCAAGATCCCCTAGCGGCCTCCTACAATGAGCAGTTCTTC. Encoded protein: CASSQDPLAASYNEQFF.

V is TRBV9 and J is TRBJ1-1; 7 nucleotides line up with TRBD1. From germline, CDR1 is SGDLS and CDR2 YYNGEE. The junction had 4 bases not matched to a gene; V was cut back by 1 base and J by 4 bases. The CDR3 consists of 14 residues. CDR3 residues: CASSVLGGPTEAFF. CDR3 nucleotides: TGTGCCAGCAGCGTATTAGGGGGCCCCACTGAAGCTTTCTTT.

This clonotype was counted at least ten times. The rearrangement uses TRBV12-3 or TRBV12-4 and TRBJ2-1; perhaps TRBD2 as D (6 bases). The CDR3 has 14 residues. V was trimmed by 5 bases and J by 2 bases, leaving 10 bases between them. The CDR3 DNA sequence: TGTGCCAGCAGTGTTAGCGGAACCTACAATGAGCAGTTCTTC. It codes for CASSVSGTYNEQFF.

V and J are TRBV18 and TRBJ2-3, with 8 bases identical to TRBD1. The CDR3 covers 13 residues. Germline lookup yields CDR1 KGHSH and CDR2 LQKENI. The V gene end was trimmed by 5 bases and the J gene end by 8 bases; junction bases not matched to a gene: 6. The CDR3 DNA reads TGTGCCAGCTCAAGCCAGGGGGCTGCTACGCAGTATTTT. This codes for CASSSQGAATQYF.

This clonotype was recorded many times. The rearrangement links TRBV28 to TRBJ2-4; 7 bases match TRBD1. V shed 4 bases and J 0 bases; nucleotides not matched to a gene: 6. Germline V lookup: CDR1 MDHEN, CDR2 SYDVKM. This CDR3 comprises 16 residues. The CDR3 is CASSSGTALAKNIQYF. CDR3 DNA sequence: TGTGCCAGCAGTTCTGGGACAGCGCTAGCCAAAAACATTCAGTACTTC.

The chain has TRBV6-2 or TRBV6-3 and TRBJ2-1; no clear D gene. Between the trimmed V and J ends, which lost 0 bases and 2 bases, there was a span of 5 bases. Germline-derived CDR1 and CDR2 are MNHEY and SVGEGT. The CDR3 spans 14 residues. This CDR3 is CASSYSRPYNEQFF. DNA for the CDR3: TGTGCCAGCAGTTACTCTCGCCCCTACAATGAGCAGTTCTTC.

This clonotype has more than one count but fewer than ten. The chain carries TRBV7-9 and TRBJ2-5; D call uncertain. This CDR3 region has 15 residues. The germline CDR1 and CDR2 sequences are SEHNR and FQNEAQ (reference sequence). V was pared by 5 bases and J by 1 base, with 14 bases between. The CDR3 DNA reads TGTGCCAGCAGCCCCGGAAGGGCACCCCAAGAGACCCAGTACTTC. The encoded protein is CASSPGRAPQETQYF.